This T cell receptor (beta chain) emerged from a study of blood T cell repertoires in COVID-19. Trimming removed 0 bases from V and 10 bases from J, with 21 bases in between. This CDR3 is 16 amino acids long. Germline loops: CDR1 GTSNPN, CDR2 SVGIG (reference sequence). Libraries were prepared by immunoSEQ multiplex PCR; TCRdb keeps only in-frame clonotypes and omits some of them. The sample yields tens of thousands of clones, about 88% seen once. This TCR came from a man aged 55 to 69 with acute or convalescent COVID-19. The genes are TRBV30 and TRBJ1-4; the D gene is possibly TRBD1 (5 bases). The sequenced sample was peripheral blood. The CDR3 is CAWSVRGVAGSSKLFF. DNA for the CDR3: TGTGCCTGGAGTGTACGCGGGGTCGCAGGGTCTTCAAAACTGTTTTTT.